These T cell receptor beta chains were read from a single sample in a study of cytomegalovirus exposure and HLA in healthy donors. Clones were read by immunoSEQ multiplex PCR, and TCRdb kept only the in-frame ones, dropping some. The sample yields 75,000 to 80,000 clones, under 80% seen once. Sequenced sample: PBMCs. These receptors all stem from a man aged 55 to 70 in good health and CMV-seropositive. CDR3s include the opening cysteine and the closing phenylalanine or tryptophan. The order of the fields is clone size, V gene, J gene, D gene, CDR3 DNA, CDR3 protein. The D gene is left open where the match is weak. Clone sizes are given selectively: once, few, many, or a class where the clone is expanded.

size: NA
V: TRBV6-6
J: TRBJ2-4
D: TRBD1
DNA: TGTGCCAGCAGCATCCATCAAGGGACAGGGGTTGACATTCAGTACTTC
CDR3: CASSIHQGTGVDIQYF

size: NA
V: TRBV4-1
J: TRBJ1-4
D: TRBD1
DNA: TGCGCCAGCAGCTCTCAGGGGGCAACTAATGAAAAACTGTTTTTT
CDR3: CASSSQGATNEKLFF

size: NA
V: TRBV30
J: TRBJ2-5
D: NA
DNA: TGTGCCTGGAGGGGAACAGGGCCCCCTTCCTGGGGAGAGACCCAGTACTTC
CDR3: CAWRGTGPPSWGETQYF

size: few
V: TRBV7-9
J: TRBJ2-3
D: NA
DNA: TGTGCCAGCAGCTCAAATTACAGGTCTAGCACAGATACGCAGTATTTT
CDR3: CASSSNYRSSTDTQYF

size: NA
V: TRBV19
J: TRBJ1-3
D: NA
DNA: TGTGCCAGTAGTTTCCAGTACCAGGGATCTGGAAACACCATATATTTT
CDR3: CASSFQYQGSGNTIYF

size: NA
V: TRBV9
J: TRBJ2-3
D: NA
DNA: TGTGCCAGCAGCGTACGGCGGGGCAGGGATACGCAGTATTTT
CDR3: CASSVRRGRDTQYF

size: NA
V: TRBV2
J: TRBJ2-7
D: NA
DNA: TGTGCCAGCAGTGATGGGCTGTCCTACGAGCAGTACTTC
CDR3: CASSDGLSYEQYF

size: NA
V: TRBV6-5
J: TRBJ1-2
D: TRBD1
DNA: TGTGCCAGCAGTTTTGACAGGGGGCCTTCCCGCTATGGCTACACCTTC
CDR3: CASSFDRGPSRYGYTF

size: NA
V: TRBV4-3
J: TRBJ1-2
D: NA
DNA: TGCGCCAGCAGCCAAGAGAAGGCAGGCTATGGCTACACCTTC
CDR3: CASSQEKAGYGYTF

size: NA
V: TRBV11-2
J: TRBJ2-1
D: TRBD2
DNA: TGTGCCAGCAGCTTCTCCCCTAGCGGGAGGGCCAGGAATGAGCAGTTCTTC
CDR3: CASSFSPSGRARNEQFF

size: NA
V: TRBV13
J: TRBJ2-2
D: TRBD1
DNA: TGTGCCAGCAGCTTCTTTGGACAGGGTGCCGGGGAGCTGTTTTTT
CDR3: CASSFFGQGAGELFF

size: NA
V: TRBV7-8
J: TRBJ2-7
D: TRBD1
DNA: TGTGCCAGCAGCCGGACAGGGCCCGAGCAGTACTTC
CDR3: CASSRTGPEQYF

size: NA
V: TRBV5-1
J: TRBJ1-1
D: NA
DNA: TGCGCCAGCAGCTTCGACACTCACACTGAAGCTTTCTTT
CDR3: CASSFDTHTEAFF

size: NA
V: TRBV6-6
J: TRBJ2-5
D: TRBD1
DNA: TGTGCCAGCAGTGTACAGGGGCGGACCCAGTACTTC
CDR3: CASSVQGRTQYF

size: NA
V: TRBV7-6
J: TRBJ2-7
D: TRBD1
DNA: TGTGCCAGCAGCTTAACTCAGGGACAGTCCTACGAGCAGTACTTC
CDR3: CASSLTQGQSYEQYF

size: NA
V: TRBV4-2
J: TRBJ2-2
D: TRBD2
DNA: TGTGCCAGCAGCCAACGCCCTAGCGGAGCGAACACCGGGGAGCTGTTTTTT
CDR3: CASSQRPSGANTGELFF

size: NA
V: TRBV30
J: TRBJ1-3
D: TRBD1
DNA: TGTGCCTGGCAGGGACAGGGAAACACCATATATTTT
CDR3: CAWQGQGNTIYF

size: NA
V: TRBV7-9
J: TRBJ2-7
D: TRBD1
DNA: TGTTCCAGCAGTCTCCGCCCCTTTTCGGACAGGGGGTACGAGCAGTACTTC
CDR3: CSSSLRPFSDRGYEQYF

size: NA
V: TRBV11-3
J: TRBJ2-1
D: NA
DNA: TGTGCCAGCAGTCCAGGGGGGCGGATAAATGAGCAGTTCTTC
CDR3: CASSPGGRINEQFF

size: once
V: TRBV11-2
J: TRBJ2-7
D: TRBD2
DNA: TGTGCCAGCAGCTCAAGGCGGGAGACCCTCGAGCAGTACTTC
CDR3: CASSSRRETLEQYF

size: NA
V: TRBV5-6
J: TRBJ2-2
D: NA
DNA: TGTGCCAGCAGCTTGCAGGGCGTTGGGACCGGGGAGCTGTTTTTT
CDR3: CASSLQGVGTGELFF

size: once
V: TRBV6-5
J: TRBJ1-5
D: TRBD1
DNA: TGTGCCAGCAATCCGGACAGGGAATATAATCAGCCCCAGCATTTT
CDR3: CASNPDREYNQPQHF

size: NA
V: TRBV27
J: TRBJ2-1
D: TRBD1
DNA: TGTGCCAGCAGTTGGACAGGTGGGGGCAATGAGCAGTTCTTC
CDR3: CASSWTGGGNEQFF

size: NA
V: TRBV7-8
J: TRBJ1-3
D: TRBD1
DNA: TGTGCCAGGACAAAGGGCCGGGACAGGGAAAAGGTAGGTGGAAACACCATATATTTT
CDR3: CARTKGRDREKVGGNTIYF

size: NA
V: TRBV9
J: TRBJ1-6
D: NA
DNA: TGTGCCAGCAGCGTAGAAAGGAGCTTATCAAGGTCTAATTCACCCCTCCACTTT
CDR3: CASSVERSLSRSNSPLHF

size: NA
V: TRBV28
J: TRBJ2-2
D: NA
DNA: TGTGCCAGCAGTTGGGTGGTGGAGGGCGCCGGGGAGCTGTTTTTT
CDR3: CASSWVVEGAGELFF

size: NA
V: TRBV5-6
J: TRBJ1-4
D: NA
DNA: TGTGCCAGCAGCTTGGGCAGGGGATACGAAAAACTGTTTTTT
CDR3: CASSLGRGYEKLFF

size: NA
V: TRBV5-4
J: TRBJ2-5
D: TRBD1
DNA: TGTGCCAGCAGCGATAGGACAGGGACGGAGACCCAGTACTTC
CDR3: CASSDRTGTETQYF

size: NA
V: TRBV5-6
J: TRBJ2-3
D: TRBD2
DNA: TGTGCCAGCAGCGCCCTACTCGCGGGGGGGTATCCGCAGTATTTT
CDR3: CASSALLAGGYPQYF

size: few
V: TRBV7-9
J: TRBJ2-5
D: NA
DNA: TGTGCCAGCAGCTCCTGGACAGACTTGGGGACCCAGTACTTC
CDR3: CASSSWTDLGTQYF

size: NA
V: TRBV12-2
J: TRBJ2-6
D: NA
DNA: TGTGCAAGTCGCGATAACCGGGACAGTTCAAACTCTGGGGCCAACGTCCTGACTTTC
CDR3: CASRDNRDSSNSGANVLTF

size: NA
V: TRBV25-1
J: TRBJ1-3
D: NA
DNA: TGTGCCAGCAGTGCTCAGTGGGCCGGAAACACCATATATTTT
CDR3: CASSAQWAGNTIYF

size: NA
V: TRBV5-6
J: TRBJ1-6
D: NA
DNA: TGTGCCAGCAGCTTGGGGGCAGGTCCACTCCACTTT
CDR3: CASSLGAGPLHF

size: NA
V: TRBV6-5
J: TRBJ2-1
D: NA
DNA: TGTGCCAGCAGTTACCAGGTCGGGGTTCCTGAGCAGTTCTTC
CDR3: CASSYQVGVPEQFF

size: once
V: TRBV5-1
J: TRBJ1-1
D: NA
DNA: TGCGCCAGCAGCTCCTGGACAGCGAACACTGAAGCTTTCTTT
CDR3: CASSSWTANTEAFF

size: NA
V: TRBV5-1
J: TRBJ2-5
D: NA
DNA: TGCGCCAGCAGCTTGGGATTGACAGGTGGGGAGACCCAGTACTTC
CDR3: CASSLGLTGGETQYF

size: NA
V: TRBV6-5
J: TRBJ2-1
D: TRBD2
DNA: TGTGCCAGCAGTTACGTGACGAGCGGGGGTTTCAATGAGCAGTTCTTC
CDR3: CASSYVTSGGFNEQFF

size: NA
V: TRBV2
J: TRBJ1-2
D: TRBD1
DNA: TGTGCCAGCAGTACACGTCGTCCCGGGACAGGTGACCCCAGGGATGGCTACACCTTC
CDR3: CASSTRRPGTGDPRDGYTF

size: NA
V: TRBV10-3
J: TRBJ2-2
D: TRBD1
DNA: TGTGCCATCAGTTCGGACAGGACTTACACCGGGGAGCTGTTTTTT
CDR3: CAISSDRTYTGELFF

size: NA
V: TRBV4-1
J: TRBJ2-1
D: TRBD2
DNA: TGCGCCAGCAGCCAGGGCCTTCTAGCGGGAAGAGGTGAGCAGTTCTTC
CDR3: CASSQGLLAGRGEQFF

size: NA
V: TRBV30
J: TRBJ2-5
D: TRBD1
DNA: TGTGCCACTTCGACAGGGAGAGAGACCCAGTACTTC
CDR3: CATSTGRETQYF

size: NA
V: TRBV5-1
J: TRBJ2-7
D: NA
DNA: TGTTTTTTCAAGCAGAAGGCGGCATACGAGCAGTACTTC
CDR3: CFFKQKAAYEQYF

size: few
V: TRBV28
J: TRBJ2-6
D: NA
DNA: TGTGCCAGCAGGGGCCAAGACTCTGGGGCCAACGTCCTGACTTTC
CDR3: CASRGQDSGANVLTF

size: NA
V: TRBV11-2
J: TRBJ2-7
D: NA
DNA: TGTGCCAGCAGCCCAAATCCGGGACTCCCCTTCTCCTACGAGCAGTACTTC
CDR3: CASSPNPGLPFSYEQYF

size: few
V: TRBV18
J: TRBJ2-3
D: TRBD1
DNA: TGTGCCAGCTCACTCATCGCACAGGGGATTAGCACAGATACGCAGTATTTT
CDR3: CASSLIAQGISTDTQYF